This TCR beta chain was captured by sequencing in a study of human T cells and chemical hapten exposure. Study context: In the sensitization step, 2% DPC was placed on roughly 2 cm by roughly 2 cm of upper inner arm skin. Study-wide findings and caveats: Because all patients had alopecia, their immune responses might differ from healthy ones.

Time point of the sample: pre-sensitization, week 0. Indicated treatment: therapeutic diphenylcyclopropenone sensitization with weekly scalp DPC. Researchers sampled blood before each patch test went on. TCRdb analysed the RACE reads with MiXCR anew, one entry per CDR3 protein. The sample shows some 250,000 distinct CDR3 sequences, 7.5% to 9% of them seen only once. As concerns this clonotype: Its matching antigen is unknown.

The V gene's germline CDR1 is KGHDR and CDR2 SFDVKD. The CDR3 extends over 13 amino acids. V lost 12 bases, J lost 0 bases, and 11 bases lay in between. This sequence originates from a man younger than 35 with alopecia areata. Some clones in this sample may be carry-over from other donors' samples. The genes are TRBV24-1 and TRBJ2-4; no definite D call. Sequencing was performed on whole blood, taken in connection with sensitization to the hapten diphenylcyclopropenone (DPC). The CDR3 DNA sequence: TGTGCCGTACAGATCCAAGCCAAAAACATTCAGTACTTC. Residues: CAVQIQAKNIQYF.